This entry is about one TCR beta chain. A few counts support this clonotype. Its target antigen remains unknown. Nothing much larger sits one base from this clone, and base qualities are not available. The data are from a study of identical twins (dated by TCRdb to the mid-2010s). Some background on the complete study: To test whether fetal clonotypes persist, the study used deep sequencing on TCR alpha and beta repertoires from monozygotic twins, unrelated adults of various ages, and cord blood. To rule out contamination, replicate twin experiments were performed at different times with different library preparation protocols. What the study reported, not specific to this receptor: Because the same donors could not be followed over many years, the conclusions depended on cross-sectional statistical analysis. The excess sharing between twins in beta out-of-frame sequences was weaker because fewer shared sequences reduced the signal-to-noise ratio. Compared with coincidental sharing between unrelated individuals, an excess of low generation-probability sequences was observed among out-of-frame TCR alpha sequences shared between twins. In monozygotic twins, recombination models systematically underestimated out-of-frame TCR alpha sharing, but the models matched the sharing seen between unrelated individuals. Invariant T cells such as MAIT and iNKT could partly confound zero-insertion analyses, although diverse VJ usage argued against such confounding for most clonotypes. Abundant cord blood beta clonotypes carried fewer insertions; young adult naive repertoires showed a weaker similar trend, while memory repertoires showed none.

The library was built by means of 5' RACE. TCRdb lists the instrument as Illumina HiSeq 2000. A universal primer binding site was introduced by template switching, and a unique molecular identifier was present in the final cDNA, enabling accurate counting of TCR cDNA molecules. Specific primers in the conserved constant-segment region were used to synthesize first-strand cDNA for TCR alpha and beta chains. To control for contamination, every cDNA library carried two barcodes: a SMART-Mk sample barcode plus Illumina barcodes. TruSeq adapter sequences, together with Illumina sample barcodes, were added in two successive PCR steps. The Illumina HiSeq platform was used with custom primers to sequence TCR alpha and beta cDNA libraries. For the original study's pipeline: MiGEC was used to process raw reads and extract unique molecular identifiers, and MiXCR was used to find CDR3 positions. For each individual, recombination models were inferred using an EM algorithm with the repgenHMM and IGoR tools. Shared clonotype analysis was performed with the tcR package in R, normalizing sharing by the product of cloneset sizes. To study raw recombination without the effects of thymic and clonal selection, out-of-frame nonproductive sequences were analyzed. In TCRdb, the public reads were trimmed at Q25 with fastp and aligned with MiXCR, with productive beta chains retained. Every CDR3 protein is listed once, alongside the most common genes and DNA of its rows. Here the V and J calls rest on TCRdb's processing, not on the authors' analysis. This sample lists about 430,000 distinct CDR3 sequences; 15% to 20% were detected once. The top ten clonotypes cover roughly 12% of the sample.

The CDR3 goes from the cysteine to the phenylalanine over 13 residues. Only the CDR3 DNA stays, 39 bases, in frame from base 1. CDR1 and CDR2, looked up from the germline V gene (reference sequence), are LGHDT and YNNKEL. V was cut back by 3 bases and J by 3 bases, leaving a gap of 5 bases between them. Every donor was a healthy Caucasian. The study also sequenced three unrelated non-twin adults: a male aged 18 to 29, a male aged 50 to 60 and a female aged 50 to 60. Miltenyi CD45RO+ enrichment and human naive T-cell isolation kits were used to isolate memory (CD45RO+) and naive T cells from PBMC. The source is a man in his forties or fifties in good health. The chain is assembled from TRBV3-1 and TRBJ1-4; the D gene cannot be resolved reliably. Material for sequencing was naive T cells sorted from blood. This specimen's cell subset or site label, per the study, means: cells isolated with a human naive T-cell isolation kit. CDR3 region: CASSQLPNEKLFF. The DNA sequence is TGTGCCAGCAGCCAGCTTCCTAATGAAAAACTGTTTTTT.